What follows describes a single TCR beta chain. These data originate in a study of beta chain features in type 1 diabetes. cDNA synthesis used the whole RNA isolate, giving expressed TCRB sequences. Clones were read by immunoSEQ multiplex PCR, and TCRdb kept only the in-frame ones, dropping some. The sample shows 600,000 to 650,000 clones, roughly 16% of them seen only once. The length of the CDR3 is 17 residues. Germline assignment: CDR1 MDHEN and CDR2 SYDVKM. V was clipped by 5 bases and J by 0 bases; unmatched bases: 9. The TCR sequence derives from a man younger than 30 in good health. Input material: naive CD4+ T cells from blood. The chain employs TRBV28 and TRBJ1-5, with 8 bases aligning to TRBD1. CDR3 sequence: CASSPRGTGLSNQPQHF. CDR3 nucleotides: TGTGCCAGCAGTCCACGAGGGACAGGCCTTAGCAATCAGCCCCAGCATTTT.